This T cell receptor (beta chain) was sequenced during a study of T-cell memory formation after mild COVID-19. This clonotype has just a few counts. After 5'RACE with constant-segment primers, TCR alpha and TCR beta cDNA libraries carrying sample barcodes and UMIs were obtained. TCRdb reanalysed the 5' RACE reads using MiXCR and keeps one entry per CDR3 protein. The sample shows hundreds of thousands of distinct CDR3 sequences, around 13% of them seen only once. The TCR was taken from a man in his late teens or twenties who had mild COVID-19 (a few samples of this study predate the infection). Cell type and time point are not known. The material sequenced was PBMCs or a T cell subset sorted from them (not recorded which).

CDR3 DNA: TGCGCCAGCAGCCAAGTGTGGGGGCAGCCCCAGCATTTT. Translating it yields CASSQVWGQPQHF. The chain couples TRBV4-1 to TRBJ1-5; weak D call: TRBD1 (5 bases). The CDR3 totals 13 residues. Germline V lookup: CDR1 MGHRA, CDR2 YSYEKL. The V end lost 1 base, the J end lost 7 bases, and 8 bases lay between the germline ends.